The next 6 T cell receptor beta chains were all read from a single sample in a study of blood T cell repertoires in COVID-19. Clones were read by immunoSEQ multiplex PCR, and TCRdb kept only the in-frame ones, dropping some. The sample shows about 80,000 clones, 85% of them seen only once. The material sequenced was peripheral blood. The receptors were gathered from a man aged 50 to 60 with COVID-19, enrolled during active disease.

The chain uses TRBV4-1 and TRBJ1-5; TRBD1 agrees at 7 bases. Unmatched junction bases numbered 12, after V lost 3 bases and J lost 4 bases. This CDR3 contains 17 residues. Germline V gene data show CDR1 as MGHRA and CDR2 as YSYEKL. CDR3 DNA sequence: TGCGCCAGCAGCCAGCCATCGTGGGGGACAGATAATCAGCCCCAGCATTTT. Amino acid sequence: CASSQPSWGTDNQPQHF.

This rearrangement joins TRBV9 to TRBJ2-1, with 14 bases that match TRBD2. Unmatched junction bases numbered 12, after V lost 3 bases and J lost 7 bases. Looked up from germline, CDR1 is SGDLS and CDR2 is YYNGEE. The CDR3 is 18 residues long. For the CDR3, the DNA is TGTGCCAGCAGCGCCCAGAATATCGGGACTAGCGGGAGTAATGAGCAGTTCTTC. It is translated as CASSAQNIGTSGSNEQFF.

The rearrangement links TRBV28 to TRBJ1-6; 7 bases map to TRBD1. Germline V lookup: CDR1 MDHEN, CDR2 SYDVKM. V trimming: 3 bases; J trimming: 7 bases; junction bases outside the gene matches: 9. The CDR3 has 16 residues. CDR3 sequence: CASSFTTGSRNSPLHF. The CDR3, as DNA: TGTGCCAGCAGTTTCACGACAGGGTCTAGGAATTCACCCCTCCACTTT.

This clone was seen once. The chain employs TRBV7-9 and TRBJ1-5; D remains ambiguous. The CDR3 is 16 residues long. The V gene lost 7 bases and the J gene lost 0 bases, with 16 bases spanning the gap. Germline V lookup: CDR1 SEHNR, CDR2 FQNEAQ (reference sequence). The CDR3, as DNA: TGTGCCAGCACTTCAGATGTAAACTATAGCAATCAGCCCCAGCATTTT. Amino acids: CASTSDVNYSNQPQHF.

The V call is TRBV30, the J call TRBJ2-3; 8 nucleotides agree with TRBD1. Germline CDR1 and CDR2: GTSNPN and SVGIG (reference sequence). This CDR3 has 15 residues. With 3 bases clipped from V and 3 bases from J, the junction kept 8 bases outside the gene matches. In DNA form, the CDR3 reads TGTGCCTGGAGCCGGACAGGGCGGGGTACAGATACGCAGTATTTT. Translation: CAWSRTGRGTDTQYF.

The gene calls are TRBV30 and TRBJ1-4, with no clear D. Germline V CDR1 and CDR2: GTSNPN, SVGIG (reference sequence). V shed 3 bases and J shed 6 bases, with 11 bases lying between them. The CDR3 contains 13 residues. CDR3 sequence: CAWREGPHEKLFF. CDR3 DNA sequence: TGTGCCTGGAGAGAGGGCCCCCATGAAAAACTGTTTTTT.